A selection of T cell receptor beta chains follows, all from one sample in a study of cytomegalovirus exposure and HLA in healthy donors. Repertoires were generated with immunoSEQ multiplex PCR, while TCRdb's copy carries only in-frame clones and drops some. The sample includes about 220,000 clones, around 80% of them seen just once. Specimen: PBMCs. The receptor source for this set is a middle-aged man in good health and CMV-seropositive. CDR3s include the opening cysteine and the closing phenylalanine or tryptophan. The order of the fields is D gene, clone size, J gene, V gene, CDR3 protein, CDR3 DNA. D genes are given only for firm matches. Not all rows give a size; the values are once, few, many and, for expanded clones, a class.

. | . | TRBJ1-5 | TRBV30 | CAWSEGLVNQPQHF | TGTGCCTGGAGTGAGGGGCTGGTCAATCAGCCCCAGCATTTT
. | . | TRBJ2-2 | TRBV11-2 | CASSLANPPRSDGELFF | TGTGCCAGCAGCTTAGCCAATCCCCCTAGAAGTGACGGGGAGCTGTTTTTT
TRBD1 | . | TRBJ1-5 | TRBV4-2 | CASSQRTGLNQPQHF | TGTGCCAGCAGCCAACGGACAGGGTTGAATCAGCCCCAGCATTTT
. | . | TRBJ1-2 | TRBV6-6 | CASSYFLGAQGGYTF | TGTGCCAGCAGTTACTTTTTGGGGGCGCAGGGTGGCTACACCTTC
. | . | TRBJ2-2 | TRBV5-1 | CASSLSGSHTGELFF | TGCGCCAGCAGCTTGTCGGGGTCTCACACCGGGGAGCTGTTTTTT
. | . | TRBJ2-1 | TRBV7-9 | CASSLGRLNEQFF | TGTGCCAGCAGCTTAGGGAGGCTCAATGAGCAGTTCTTC
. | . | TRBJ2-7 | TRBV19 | CASSIAPASGGEQYF | TGTGCCAGTAGTATAGCCCCGGCCTCCGGGGGCGAGCAGTACTTC
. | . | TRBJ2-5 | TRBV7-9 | CASSLALMGSRETQYF | TGTGCCAGCAGCTTAGCGCTTATGGGCTCTCGGGAGACCCAGTACTTC
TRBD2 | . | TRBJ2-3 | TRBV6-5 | CASLRAGGRTDTQYF | TGTGCCAGCTTACGAGCGGGAGGGCGTACAGATACGCAGTATTTT
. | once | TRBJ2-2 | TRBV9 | CASSAQVNTGELFF | TGTGCCAGCAGCGCACAGGTCAACACCGGGGAGCTGTTTTTT
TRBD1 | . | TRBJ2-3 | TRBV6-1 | CASSGTGTVASDTQYF | TGTGCCAGCAGTGGGACAGGGACGGTAGCCTCAGATACGCAGTATTTT
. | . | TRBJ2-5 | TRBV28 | CASSFFETQYF | TGTGCCAGCAGTTTCTTTGAGACCCAGTACTTC
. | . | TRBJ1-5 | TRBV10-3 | CAISQDRDQPQHF | TGTGCCATCAGCCAAGACCGGGATCAGCCCCAGCATTTT
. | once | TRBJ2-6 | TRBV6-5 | CASSRDSGANVLTF | TGTGCCAGTTCCCGGGACTCTGGGGCCAACGTCCTGACTTTC
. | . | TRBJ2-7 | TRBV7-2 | CASSRSGGRHEQYF | TGTGCCAGCAGCCGTAGCGGTGGACGGCACGAGCAGTACTTC
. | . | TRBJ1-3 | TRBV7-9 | CASRHATGTGLSGNTIYF | TGTGCCAGCAGACATGCAACCGGTACAGGGTTGTCTGGAAACACCATATATTTT
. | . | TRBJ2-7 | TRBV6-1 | CASSESRVYEQYF | TGTGCCAGCAGTGAAAGCAGGGTCTACGAGCAGTACTTC
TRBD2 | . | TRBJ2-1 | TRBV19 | CASSSSGRGEQFF | TGTGCCAGTAGTAGTAGCGGGAGAGGTGAGCAGTTCTTC
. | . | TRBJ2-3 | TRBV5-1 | CASSLVAMSTDTQYF | TGCGCCAGCAGCTTGGTAGCTATGTCCACAGATACGCAGTATTTT
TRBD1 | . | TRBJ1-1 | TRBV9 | CASSIVGQLENTEAFF | TGTGCCAGCAGCATAGTGGGACAGTTGGAGAACACTGAAGCTTTCTTT
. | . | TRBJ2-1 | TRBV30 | CAWRSIPNYNEQFF | TGTGCCTGGAGGAGCATTCCAAACTACAATGAGCAGTTCTTC
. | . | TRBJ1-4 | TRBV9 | CASSVHSGLRANEKLFF | TGTGCCAGCAGCGTACACTCGGGGTTGAGGGCTAATGAAAAACTGTTTTTT
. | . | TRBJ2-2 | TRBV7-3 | CASSFFGGTNTGELFF | TGTGCCAGCAGCTTTTTCGGGGGTACGAACACCGGGGAGCTGTTTTTT
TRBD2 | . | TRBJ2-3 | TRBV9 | CASSVGAGTSGSRDTQYF | TGTGCCAGCAGCGTAGGGGCCGGGACTAGCGGGAGTAGAGATACGCAGTATTTT
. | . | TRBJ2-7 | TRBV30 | CAWTRSGFYEQYF | TGTGCCTGGACTAGGTCAGGGTTCTACGAGCAGTACTTC
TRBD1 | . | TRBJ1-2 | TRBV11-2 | CASSSWTGEGYTF | TGTGCCAGCAGCTCCTGGACAGGGGAGGGCTACACCTTC
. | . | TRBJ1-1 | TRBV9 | CASSPGFNTEAFF | TGTGCCAGCAGCCCCGGTTTCAACACTGAAGCTTTCTTT
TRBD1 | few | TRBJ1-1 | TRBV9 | CASSVSQGASYGEAFF | TGTGCCAGCAGCGTTTCGCAGGGGGCGTCTTATGGTGAAGCTTTCTTT
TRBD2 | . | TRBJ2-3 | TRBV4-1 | CASSQGPLAGPTDTQYF | TGCGCCAGCAGCCAAGGACCCCTAGCGGGCCCCACAGATACGCAGTATTTT
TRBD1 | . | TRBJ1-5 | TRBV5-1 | CASSLSGTESNQPQHF | TGCGCCAGCAGCTTGTCCGGGACAGAGAGCAATCAGCCCCAGCATTTT
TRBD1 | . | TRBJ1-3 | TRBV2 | CAIYGTGAFDSGNTIYF | TGTGCCATTTACGGGACAGGGGCGTTTGACTCTGGAAACACCATATATTTT
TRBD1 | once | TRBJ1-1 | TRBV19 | CASYGMDRANTEAFF | TGTGCCAGTTATGGTATGGACAGGGCGAACACTGAAGCTTTCTTT
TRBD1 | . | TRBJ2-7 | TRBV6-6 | CASTADRCEQYF | TGTGCCAGCACCGCGGACAGGTGCGAGCAGTACTTC
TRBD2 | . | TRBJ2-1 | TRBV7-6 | CASSFLAGAPNNEQFF | TGTGCCAGCAGCTTCCTAGCGGGAGCACCCAACAATGAGCAGTTCTTC
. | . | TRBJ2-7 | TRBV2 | CASVWALEQYF | TGTGCCAGCGTTTGGGCGCTCGAGCAGTACTTC
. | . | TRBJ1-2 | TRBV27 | CASSLGPGNYGYTF | TGTGCCAGCAGTTTAGGCCCAGGGAACTATGGCTACACCTTC
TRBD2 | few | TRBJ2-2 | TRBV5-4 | CASSQGGGSVNTGELFF | TGTGCCAGCAGCCAGGGAGGCGGGAGCGTCAACACCGGGGAGCTGTTTTTT
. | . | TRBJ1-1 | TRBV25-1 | CASRDNLVPTEAFF | TGTGCCAGCAGGGACAACCTAGTTCCCACTGAAGCTTTCTTT
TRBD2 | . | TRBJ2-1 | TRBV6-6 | CASMTSGMQGYNEQFF | TGTGCCAGCATGACTAGCGGGATGCAAGGCTACAATGAGCAGTTCTTC
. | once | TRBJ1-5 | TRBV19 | CASSPPQEAQHF | TGTGCCAGTTCCCCCCCCCAGGAGGCCCAGCATTTT
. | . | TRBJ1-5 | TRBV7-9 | CASSLGGGRQPQHF | TGTGCCAGCAGCTTAGGAGGGGGTCGTCAGCCCCAGCATTTT
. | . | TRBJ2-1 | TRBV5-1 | CASSFEQLNEQFF | TGCGCCAGCAGCTTTGAACAGCTCAATGAGCAGTTCTTC
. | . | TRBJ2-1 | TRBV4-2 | CASSHSYNEQFF | TGTGCCAGCAGCCATTCGTACAATGAGCAGTTCTTC
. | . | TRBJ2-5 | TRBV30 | CAWAGRETQYF | TGTGCCTGGGCGGGGAGGGAGACCCAGTACTTC
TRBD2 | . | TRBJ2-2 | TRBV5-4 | CASSLGLADLLNTGELFF | TGTGCCAGCAGCTTGGGACTAGCGGATCTCTTAAACACCGGGGAGCTGTTTTTT
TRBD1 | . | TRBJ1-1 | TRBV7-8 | CASSLDRGAEAFF | TGTGCCAGCAGCTTAGACAGGGGCGCTGAAGCTTTCTTT
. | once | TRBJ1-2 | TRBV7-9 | CASSSAGGTKIYGYTF | TGTGCCAGCAGCTCCGCGGGGGGAACGAAGATCTATGGCTACACCTTC
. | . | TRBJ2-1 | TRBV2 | CASSEAPVNEQFF | TGTGCCAGCAGTGAAGCCCCGGTGAATGAGCAGTTCTTC
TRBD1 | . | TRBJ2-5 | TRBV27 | CASSLMAGGKETQYF | TGTGCCAGCAGTTTAATGGCAGGGGGTAAGGAGACCCAGTACTTC
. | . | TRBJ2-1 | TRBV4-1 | CASSQVVGGTEYNEQFF | TGCGCCAGCAGCCAAGTTGTCGGCGGGACGGAGTACAATGAGCAGTTCTTC
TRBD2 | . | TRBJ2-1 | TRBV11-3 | CASSSGLAGGNEQFF | TGTGCCAGCAGCTCGGGACTAGCGGGAGGAAATGAGCAGTTCTTC
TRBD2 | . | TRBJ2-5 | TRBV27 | CASSLPSGRGETQYF | TGTGCCAGCAGTTTGCCTAGCGGGAGAGGAGAGACCCAGTACTTC
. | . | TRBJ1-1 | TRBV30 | CAWSVETVNTEAFF | TGTGCCTGGAGTGTAGAGACAGTGAACACTGAAGCTTTCTTT